This TCR beta chain stems from a study of control samples from healthy donors and cancer patients. Germline loops: CDR1 MNHEY, CDR2 SVGAGI. The CDR3 spans 13 residues. Trimming shortened V by 5 bases and J by 8 bases, and 12 bases separated the two germline ends. Repertoires were generated with immunoSEQ multiplex PCR, while TCRdb's copy carries only in-frame clones and drops some. The table lists about 120,000 clones, approximately 84% of them singletons, with around 2% in the top ten. This TCR came from a man aged 18 to 29 in good health. V is TRBV6-5 and J is TRBJ2-2, with D uncertain. Input material: blood. CDR3 region: CASSHGRSGELFF. The CDR3 DNA follows: TGTGCCAGCAGTCACGGACGGTCTGGGGAGCTGTTTTTT.